Shown below are 21 T cell receptor beta chains from a single sample sequenced in a study of identical twins. MiXCR, applied by TCRdb to the 5' RACE reads, yields one record per CDR3 protein. The sample contains 1.5 million to 2 million distinct CDR3 sequences, around 29% of which appear only once. Sequencing was carried out using cord blood. The source is a newborn girl in good health.

The V call is TRBV2, the J call TRBJ1-4, with D tentatively TRBD1 (6 bases). The CDR3 contains 13 residues. Trimming took off 6 bases at V and 5 bases at J, with 10 bases between the two ends. Germline CDR1 reads SNHLY; CDR2 reads FYNNEI. Written as DNA, the CDR3 is TGTGCCAGCAGGCGGACAGAAAATGAAAAACTGTTTTTT. It is translated as CASRRTENEKLFF.

The chain links TRBV7-6 to TRBJ2-2; D is unclear. Germline CDR1 is SGHVS and CDR2 is FNYEAQ. The CDR3 has 16 amino acids. V was pared by 2 bases and J by 2 bases, with 12 bases between. This CDR3 reads CASSLRGGTNTGELFF. The CDR3 DNA follows: TGTGCCAGCAGCTTACGCGGCGGAACCAACACCGGGGAGCTGTTTTTT.

Note on this clonotype: A clone one base away is much larger, so this may be a read error. The chain has TRBV12-3 or TRBV12-4 and TRBJ2-5; unclear D gene. The CDR3 runs 12 residues. The V end lost 5 bases, the J end lost 11 bases, and 15 bases lay between the germline ends. The CDR3 DNA is TGTGCCAGCAGTCCCAACAACAATGAGCAGTACTTC. Encoded protein: CASSPNNNEQYF.

Remarks on this clonotype: Since a much larger clone is just one base distant, this may be a read error. The chain joins TRBV29-1 to TRBJ2-1; possible D gene TRBD1, 5 bases. In germline, CDR1 is SQVTM, CDR2 ANQGSEA. The CDR3 sequence is 12 residues long. Trimming shortened V by 7 bases and J by 5 bases, and 12 bases separated the two germline ends. In nucleotides, the CDR3 is TGCAGCGAGAGTCCAGGGAACAATGAGCAGTTCTTC. Protein sequence: CSESPGNNEQFF.

The J gene is TRBJ1-2, the V gene TRBV15; weak D call: TRBD1 (6 bases). CDR1 and CDR2 (germline): LNHNV, YYDKDF (reference sequence). Trimming pared 5 bases from V and 5 bases from J, leaving 15 bases between. The CDR3 runs 14 residues. CDR3 region: CATSLAGEGYGYTF. The CDR3 DNA sequence: TGTGCCACCAGCCTTGCAGGGGAGGGATATGGCTACACCTTC.

V and J are TRBV2 and TRBJ2-4, with TRBD2 matching over 7 bases. The J call may be wrong; the DNA end is better matched by TRBJ2-5. There are 12 residues in the CDR3. Germline values: CDR1 SNHLY, CDR2 FYNNEI. CDR3 sequence (DNA): TGTGCCAGCAATCTAGCGGAAGAGACCCAGTACTTC. Translated, it gives CASNLAEETQYF.

This clonotype was seen many times. CDR3 DNA sequence: TGTGCCAGCAGCCCCCCGGGACAGGGACGGAATGAGCAGTTCTTC. Translation: CASSPPGQGRNEQFF. V gene TRBV4-2 combines with J gene TRBJ2-1; TRBD1 matches 9 bases. Germline lookup yields CDR1 LGHNA and CDR2 YNFKEQ. This CDR3 has 15 amino acids. V was clipped by 4 bases and J by 7 bases; unmatched bases: 8.

V usage is TRBV28 and J usage is TRBJ2-4; D is ambiguous. Germline V gene data show CDR1 as MDHEN and CDR2 as SYDVKM. This CDR3 region has 14 residues. The V end was cut by 3 bases, the J end by 1 base, with 7 bases between. In DNA, the CDR3 is TGTGCCAGCAGTTTCTATAGGGCCAAAAACATTCAGTACTTC. As protein: CASSFYRAKNIQYF.

This sequence joins TRBV7-9 and TRBJ2-1; maybe TRBD2 (6 bases). This CDR3 is built from 15 residues. V was trimmed by 4 bases and J by 4 bases, leaving 14 bases between them. CDR1 and CDR2 from the germline V gene are SEHNR and FQNEAQ (reference sequence). The CDR3 is CASSSPREWYNEQFF. CDR3 coding DNA: TGTGCCAGCAGCTCTCCCCGGGAGTGGTACAATGAGCAGTTCTTC.

This clonotype was counted a few times. The J gene is TRBJ2-3, the V gene TRBV3-1, with TRBD2 matching 10 bases. V was pared by 3 bases and J by 0 bases, with 6 bases of the junction left unmatched. CDR1 and CDR2 (germline): LGHDT, YNNKEL (reference sequence). This CDR3 region has 17 residues. The CDR3 region has the DNA TGTGCCAGCAGCCAGTCTAGCGGGGGTCTAAGCACAGATACGCAGTATTTT. Protein sequence: CASSQSSGGLSTDTQYF.

This chain uses TRBV6-2 or TRBV6-3 with TRBJ1-1; 7 positions agree with TRBD1. The V segment lost 6 bases and the J segment 0 bases; nucleotides outside the gene matches: 10. Germline V lookup: CDR1 MNHEY, CDR2 SVGEGT. This CDR3 spans 16 amino acids. CDR3 nucleotides: TGTGCCAGCAGCCCGACAGGGAGCAGGATGAACACTGAAGCTTTCTTT. Translating gives CASSPTGSRMNTEAFF.

V is TRBV20-1 and J is TRBJ2-1, with 12 positions matching TRBD2. This CDR3 has 16 amino acids. V lost 5 bases to trimming and J lost 3 bases; unmatched junction nucleotides: 8. Germline lookup yields CDR1 DFQATT and CDR2 SNEGSKA (reference sequence). CDR3 region: CSADRLAGALYNEQFF. The CDR3 DNA reads TGCAGTGCTGACCGACTAGCGGGAGCCCTCTACAATGAGCAGTTCTTC.

This clonotype appeared a few times. The chain links TRBV10-3 to TRBJ1-2; maybe TRBD1 (5 bases). CDR1 is ENHRY, CDR2 SYGVKD, per germline. There are 15 residues in the CDR3. V was pared by 3 bases and J by 1 base, with 12 bases between. CDR3 in DNA: TGTGCCATCAGTGAAGCAGGGACCCTTAACTATGGCTACACCTTC. Translated, it gives CAISEAGTLNYGYTF.

The CDR3 DNA sequence: TGCAGTGCTAGTCGGCGGGAGGGCCTGACAGATACGCAGTATTTT. Translating gives CSASRREGLTDTQYF. The chain joins TRBV20-1 to TRBJ2-3; 9 nucleotides match TRBD2. Germline assignment: CDR1 DFQATT and CDR2 SNEGSKA (reference sequence). The CDR3 sequence is 15 residues long. The junction had 7 bases not matched to a gene; V was cut back by 3 bases and J by 3 bases.

About this clonotype itself: The CDR3 does not close with the conserved phenylalanine or tryptophan, likely indicating a read error. The chain recombines TRBV5-6 with TRBJ2-7; D gene unclear. V lost 0 bases, J lost 0 bases, and 7 bases lay in between. There are 14 residues in the CDR3. Germline CDR1 SGHDT, CDR2 YYEEEE. CDR3 in amino acids: CASSLGGFSYEQYL. The CDR3 region has the DNA TGTGCCAGCAGCTTGGGCGGCTTCTCCTACGAGCAGTACCTC.

The chain links TRBV6-6 to TRBJ2-2; TRBD2 is a possible D gene (6 bases). CDR1 and CDR2 from the germline V gene are MNHNY and SVGAGI (reference sequence). CDR3 length: 15 residues. With 8 bases removed from V and 0 bases from J, the gap between germline ends came to 13 bases. CDR3 nucleotides: TGTGCCAGCGGAATACTAGCAGCGAACACCGGGGAGCTGTTTTTT. Translated: CASGILAANTGELFF.

The chain joins TRBV20-1 to TRBJ2-3; 13 bases line up with TRBD2. The CDR3 is made up of 16 amino acids. Germline V lookup: CDR1 DFQATT, CDR2 SNEGSKA (reference sequence). This CDR3 reads CSAGLAGASMPDTQYF. The CDR3 DNA is TGCAGCGCCGGACTAGCGGGAGCGAGTATGCCAGATACGCAGTATTTT.

This clonotype was observed a handful of times. The chain couples TRBV6-2 or TRBV6-3 to TRBJ2-1; D remains ambiguous. In germline, CDR1 is MNHEY, CDR2 SVGEGT. The CDR3 contains 11 residues. Trimming removed 3 bases from V and 8 bases from J, with 5 bases in between. CDR3 nucleotide sequence: TGTGCCAGCAGTTATCCCGATGAGCAGTTCTTC. Protein: CASSYPDEQFF.

This clonotype appeared a few times. The rearrangement links TRBV6-6 to TRBJ2-3; D is uncertain. Trimming left V 0 bases short and J 1 base short, with 11 bases between. Germline assignment: CDR1 MNHNY and CDR2 SVGAGI (reference sequence). The CDR3 runs 16 residues. The CDR3 here is CASSYSSVPRTDTQYF. The CDR3 DNA sequence: TGTGCCAGCAGTTACTCCTCCGTCCCACGCACAGATACGCAGTATTTT.

CDR3 region: CASSFMGLGVREQYF. The CDR3 nucleotides read TGTGCCAGCAGTTTTATGGGACTAGGAGTGCGGGAGCAGTACTTC. V is TRBV28 and J is TRBJ2-7, with 8 nucleotides matching TRBD2. Germline V gene sequence: CDR1 MDHEN, CDR2 SYDVKM. J gave up 7 bases and V 3 bases, and 11 bases lay outside the gene matches. CDR3 length: 15 residues.

The chain recombines TRBV9 with TRBJ2-2; D gene ambiguous. Germline V gene lookup returns CDR1 SGDLS and CDR2 YYNGEE. This CDR3 is 13 amino acids long. V shed 1 base and J shed 5 bases, with 6 bases lying between them. CDR3 sequence reads: CASSVTPTGELFF. The CDR3, as DNA: TGTGCCAGCAGCGTAACCCCTACCGGGGAGCTGTTTTTT.